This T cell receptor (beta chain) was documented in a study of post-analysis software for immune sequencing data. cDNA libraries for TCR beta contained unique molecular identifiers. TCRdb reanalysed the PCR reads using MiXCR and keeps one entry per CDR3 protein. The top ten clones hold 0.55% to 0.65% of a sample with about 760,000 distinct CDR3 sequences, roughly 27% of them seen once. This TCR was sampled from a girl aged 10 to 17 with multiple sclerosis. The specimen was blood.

The CDR3 here is CASSLVWRARGAQYF. In DNA form, the CDR3 reads TGTGCCAGCAGCTTGGTCTGGCGGGCCCGGGGGGCGCAGTACTTC. V is TRBV7-2 and J is TRBJ2-5; tentatively, D is TRBD2 (7 bases). The CDR3 runs to 15 residues. Germline V gene data show CDR1 as SGHTA and CDR2 as FQGNSA. V was clipped by 3 bases and J by 11 bases, with 22 bases between them.